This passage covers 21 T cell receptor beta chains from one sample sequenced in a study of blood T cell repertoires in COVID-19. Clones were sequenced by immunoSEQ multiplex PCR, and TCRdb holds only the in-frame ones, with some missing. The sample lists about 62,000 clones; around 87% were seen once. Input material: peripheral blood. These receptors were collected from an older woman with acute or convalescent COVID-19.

The CDR3 DNA sequence: TGTGCCAGCAGTTTATTACCCAGGGTGGGCACCGGGGAGCTGTTTTTT. Translating gives CASSLLPRVGTGELFF. J is TRBJ2-2 and V is TRBV28, with a tentative D call TRBD1 (5 bases). Germline V gives CDR1 MDHEN, CDR2 SYDVKM. Trimming left V 1 base short and J 4 bases short, with 13 bases between. The CDR3 is made up of 16 amino acids.

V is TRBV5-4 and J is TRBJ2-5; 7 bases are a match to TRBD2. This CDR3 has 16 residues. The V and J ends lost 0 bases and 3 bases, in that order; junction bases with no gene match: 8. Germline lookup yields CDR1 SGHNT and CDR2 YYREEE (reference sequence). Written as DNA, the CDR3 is TGTGCCAGCAGCTTGGACCCTGGCGGGAGCGAAGAGACCCAGTACTTC. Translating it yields CASSLDPGGSEETQYF.

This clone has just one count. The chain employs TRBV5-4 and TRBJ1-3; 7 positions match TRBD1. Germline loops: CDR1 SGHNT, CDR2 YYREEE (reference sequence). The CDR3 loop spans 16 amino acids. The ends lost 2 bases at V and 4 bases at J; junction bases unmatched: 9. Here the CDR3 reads CASSLSAGGPGNTIYF. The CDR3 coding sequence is TGTGCCAGCAGCTTATCAGCAGGGGGGCCCGGAAACACCATATATTTT.

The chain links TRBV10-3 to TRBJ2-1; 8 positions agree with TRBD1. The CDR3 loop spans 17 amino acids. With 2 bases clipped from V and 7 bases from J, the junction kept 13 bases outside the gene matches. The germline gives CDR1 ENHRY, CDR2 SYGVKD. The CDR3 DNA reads TGTGCCATCAGTGAGGACAGGGGTGGAATCTACTTGAATGAGCAGTTCTTC. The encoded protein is CAISEDRGGIYLNEQFF.

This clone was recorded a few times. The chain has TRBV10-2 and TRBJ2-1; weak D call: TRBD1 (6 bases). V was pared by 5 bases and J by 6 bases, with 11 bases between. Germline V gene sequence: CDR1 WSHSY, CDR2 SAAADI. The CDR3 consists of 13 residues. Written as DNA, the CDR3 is TGCGCCAGCAGTTGGACAGTTGGCAATGAGCAGTTCTTC. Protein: CASSWTVGNEQFF.

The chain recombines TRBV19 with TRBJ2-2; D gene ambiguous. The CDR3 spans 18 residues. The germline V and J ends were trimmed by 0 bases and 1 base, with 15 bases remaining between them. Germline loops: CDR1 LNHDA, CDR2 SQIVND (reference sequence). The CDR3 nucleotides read TGTGCCAGTAGTATAGATAAGTCCGGGTTTTTGAACACCGGGGAGCTGTTTTTT. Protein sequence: CASSIDKSGFLNTGELFF.

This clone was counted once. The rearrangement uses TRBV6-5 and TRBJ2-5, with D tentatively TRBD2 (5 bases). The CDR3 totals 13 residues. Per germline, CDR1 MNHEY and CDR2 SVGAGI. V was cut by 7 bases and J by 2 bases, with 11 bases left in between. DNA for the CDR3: TGTGCCAGCACCGTCTCGGGGCAAGAGACCCAGTACTTC. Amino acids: CASTVSGQETQYF.

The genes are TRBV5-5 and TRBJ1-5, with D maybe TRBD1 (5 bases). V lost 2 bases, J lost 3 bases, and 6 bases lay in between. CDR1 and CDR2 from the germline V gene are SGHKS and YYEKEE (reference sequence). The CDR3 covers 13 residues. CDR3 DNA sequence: TGTGCCAGCAGCTTACAGGACAATCAGCCCCAGCATTTT. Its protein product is CASSLQDNQPQHF.

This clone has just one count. DNA for the CDR3: TGTGCCAGCAGTTCAACTAGCGGGGGTACCCAGTACTTC. Translation: CASSSTSGGTQYF. The genes are TRBV12-3 or TRBV12-4 and TRBJ2-5, with 11 bases aligning to TRBD2. The CDR3 is 13 amino acids. V shed 4 bases and J 8 bases; nucleotides not matched to a gene: 3.

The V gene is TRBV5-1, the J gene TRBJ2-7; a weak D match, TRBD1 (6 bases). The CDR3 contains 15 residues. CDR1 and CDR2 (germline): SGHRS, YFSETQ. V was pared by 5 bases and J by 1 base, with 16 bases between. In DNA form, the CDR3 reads TGCGCCAGCAGTGTGGGGGCAGGGCTGTCCTACGAGCAGTACGTC. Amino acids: CASSVGAGLSYEQYV.

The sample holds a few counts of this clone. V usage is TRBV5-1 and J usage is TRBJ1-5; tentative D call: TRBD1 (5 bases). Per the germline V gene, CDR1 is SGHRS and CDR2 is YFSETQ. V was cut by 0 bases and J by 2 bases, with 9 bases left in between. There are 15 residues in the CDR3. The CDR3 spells CASSLGGVGNQPQHF. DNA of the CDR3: TGCGCCAGCAGCTTGGGGGGGGTGGGCAATCAGCCCCAGCATTTT.

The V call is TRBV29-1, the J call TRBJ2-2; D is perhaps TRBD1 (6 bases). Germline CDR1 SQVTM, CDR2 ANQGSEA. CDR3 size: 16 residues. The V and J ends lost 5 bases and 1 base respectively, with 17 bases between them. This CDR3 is CSVRVGPTGNTGELFF. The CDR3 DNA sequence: TGCAGCGTTCGCGTGGGACCGACAGGGAACACCGGGGAGCTGTTTTTT.

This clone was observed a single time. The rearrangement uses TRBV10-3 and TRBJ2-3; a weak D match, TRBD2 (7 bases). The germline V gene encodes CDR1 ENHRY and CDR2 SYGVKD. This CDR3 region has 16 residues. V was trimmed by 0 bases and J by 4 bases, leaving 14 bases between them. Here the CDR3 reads CAISESTGRVADTQYF. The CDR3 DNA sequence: TGTGCCATCAGTGAGTCTACAGGGAGGGTCGCAGATACGCAGTATTTT.

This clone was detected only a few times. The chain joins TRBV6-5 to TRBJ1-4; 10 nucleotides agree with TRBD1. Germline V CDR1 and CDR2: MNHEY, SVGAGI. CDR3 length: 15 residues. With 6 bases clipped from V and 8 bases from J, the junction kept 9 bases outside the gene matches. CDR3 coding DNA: TGTGCCAGCAGATCGACCGGGACAGGGGAAGAAAAACTGTTTTTT. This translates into CASRSTGTGEEKLFF.

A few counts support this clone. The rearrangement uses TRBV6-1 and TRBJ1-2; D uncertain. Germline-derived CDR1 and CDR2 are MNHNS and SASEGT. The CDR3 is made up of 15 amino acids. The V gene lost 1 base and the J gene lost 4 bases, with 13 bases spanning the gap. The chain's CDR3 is CASSEGVGGSYGYTF. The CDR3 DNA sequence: TGTGCCAGCAGTGAAGGCGTAGGTGGGAGCTATGGCTACACCTTC.

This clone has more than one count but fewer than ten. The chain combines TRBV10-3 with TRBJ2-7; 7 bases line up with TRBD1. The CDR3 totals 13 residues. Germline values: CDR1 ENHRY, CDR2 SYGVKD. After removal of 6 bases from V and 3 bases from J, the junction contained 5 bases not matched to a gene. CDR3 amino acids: CAISSGTDYEQYV. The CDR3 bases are TGTGCCATCAGCTCCGGGACAGACTACGAGCAGTACGTC.

The CDR3 sequence is CASTNLVWSSYNSPLHF. In DNA form, the CDR3 reads TGCGCCAGCACCAACCTCGTATGGAGCTCCTATAATTCACCCCTCCACTTT. J is TRBJ1-6 and V is TRBV5-1; D gene ambiguous. The length of the CDR3 is 17 residues. V lost 6 bases and J lost 0, with 16 bases in between. Germline CDR1 is SGHRS and CDR2 is YFSETQ.

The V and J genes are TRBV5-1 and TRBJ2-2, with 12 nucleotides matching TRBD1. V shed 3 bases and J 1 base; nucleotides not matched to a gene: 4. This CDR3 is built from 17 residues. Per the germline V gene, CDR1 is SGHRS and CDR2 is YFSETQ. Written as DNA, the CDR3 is TGCGCCAGCAGCTGGGGACAGGGGGCTAGGAACACCGGGGAGCTGTTTTTT. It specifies CASSWGQGARNTGELFF.

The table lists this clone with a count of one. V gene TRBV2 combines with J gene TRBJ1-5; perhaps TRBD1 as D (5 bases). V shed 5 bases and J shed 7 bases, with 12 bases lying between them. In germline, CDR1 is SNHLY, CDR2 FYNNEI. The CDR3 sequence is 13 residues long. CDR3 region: CASSMTVQQPQHF. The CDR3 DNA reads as TGTGCCAGCAGTATGACAGTCCAACAGCCCCAGCATTTT.

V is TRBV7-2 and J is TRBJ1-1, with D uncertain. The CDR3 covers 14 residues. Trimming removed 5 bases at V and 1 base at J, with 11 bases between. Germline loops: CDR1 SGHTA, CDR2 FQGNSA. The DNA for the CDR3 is TGTGCCAGCAGCCCCGGGTGGCCGAACACTGAAGCTTTCTTT. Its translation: CASSPGWPNTEAFF.

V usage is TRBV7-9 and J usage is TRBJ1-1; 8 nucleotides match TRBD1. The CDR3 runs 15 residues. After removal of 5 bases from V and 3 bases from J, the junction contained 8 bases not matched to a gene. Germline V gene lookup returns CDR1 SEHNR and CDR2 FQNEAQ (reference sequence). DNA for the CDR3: TGTGCCAGCAGCCCACTAGGACAGGGAGACACTGAAGCTTTCTTT. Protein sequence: CASSPLGQGDTEAFF. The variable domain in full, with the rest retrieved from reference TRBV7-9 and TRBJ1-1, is DTGVSQNPRHKITKRGQNVTFRCDPISEHNRLYWYRQTLGQGPEFLTYFQNEAQLEKSRLLSDRFSAERPKGSFSTLEIQRTEQGDSAMYLCASSPLGQGDTEAFFGQGTRLTVV.